This T cell receptor (beta chain) is drawn from a study of cytomegalovirus exposure and HLA in healthy donors. Broader study findings: 87-base-pair reads could not separate some V segments, including TRBV6-2 and TRBV6-3. Later on, a genetic analysis was performed. It linked a missense variant in DCLRE1C with V- and J-gene trimming of TCR beta. Researchers reported in a later analysis that common viral pathogens appeared linked to several top clusters.

A remark on this clone: Its antigen is undetermined.

The PCR had 60 Vbeta and 13 Jbeta primers. The protocol was immunoSEQ multiplex PCR, while the TCRdb copy is restricted to in-frame clones and leaves out a portion. The data hold 150,000 to 180,000 clones, with 74% observed a single time. Trimming took 3 bases from V and 4 from J; bases not matched to a gene: 8. CDR1 and CDR2 (germline): SGHVS, FNYEAQ. This CDR3 has 16 amino acids. The chain couples TRBV7-6 to TRBJ2-7; 11 bases match TRBD1. Sequencing used PBMCs. This clonotype was sampled from a man in his thirties or forties in good health and CMV-seronegative. Here the CDR3 reads CASSLGTGGDSYEQYF. The CDR3 DNA is TGTGCCAGCAGCTTGGGGACAGGGGGGGATTCGTACGAGCAGTACTTC.